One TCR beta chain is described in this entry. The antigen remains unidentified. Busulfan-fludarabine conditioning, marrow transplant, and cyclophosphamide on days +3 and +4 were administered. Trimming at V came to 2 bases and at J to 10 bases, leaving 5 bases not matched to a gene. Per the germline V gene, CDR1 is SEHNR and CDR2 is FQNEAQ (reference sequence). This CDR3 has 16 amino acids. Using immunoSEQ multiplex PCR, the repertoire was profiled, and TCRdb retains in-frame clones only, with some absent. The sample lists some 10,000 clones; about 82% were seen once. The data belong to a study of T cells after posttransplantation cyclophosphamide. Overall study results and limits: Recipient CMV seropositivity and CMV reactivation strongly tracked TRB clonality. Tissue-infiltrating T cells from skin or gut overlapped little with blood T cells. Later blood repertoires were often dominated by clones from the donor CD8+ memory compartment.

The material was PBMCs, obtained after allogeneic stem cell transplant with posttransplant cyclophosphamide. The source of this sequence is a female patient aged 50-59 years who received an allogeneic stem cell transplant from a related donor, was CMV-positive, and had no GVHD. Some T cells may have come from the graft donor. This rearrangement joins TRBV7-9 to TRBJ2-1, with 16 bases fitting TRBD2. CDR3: CASSLTGTSGGEEQFF. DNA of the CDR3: TGTGCCAGCAGCTTAACCGGGACTAGCGGGGGGGAAGAGCAGTTCTTC.